Shown below are 2 T cell receptor beta chains from a single sample sequenced in a study of Ad26.COV2.S vaccination and SARS-CoV-2 variants. Profiling relied on immunoSEQ multiplex PCR, and the TCRdb table lists in-frame clones only, not all of them. Of around 350,000 clones detected, roughly 81% appear once; the ten largest clones hold around 3%. As to treatment: 15 to 20 received Ad26.COV2.S at low or high dose, single or two shots; 5 received placebo; per-sample allocation not given. Samples analyzed were those drawn on day 63 after the first vaccine or placebo injection. Source: peripheral blood, taken in a trial of Ad26.COV2.S vaccine versus placebo. The receptors shown here come from a person between 18 and 59 years old who received the Ad26.COV2.S COVID-19 vaccine or a placebo.

On this clone itself: Mismatch with germline at one junction end may stem from a read error. The chain combines TRBV6-1 with TRBJ2-3; D is tentatively TRBD1 or TRBD2 (6 bases each). This CDR3 is 15 amino acids long. Germline loops: CDR1 MNHNS, CDR2 SASEGT. CDR3 residues: CASREGGPSVDTQYF. The CDR3 DNA reads as TGTGCCAGCAGGGAAGGGGGGCCGTCGGTTGATACGCAGTATTTT.

The chain combines TRBV6-1 with TRBJ2-5, with D unresolved. Trimming cost V 2 bases and J 2 bases, with 0 bases left between them. CDR1 MNHNS and CDR2 SASEGT come from the germline V gene. The CDR3 is 11 residues long. CDR3 in amino acids: CASSEQETQYF. The CDR3 region has the DNA TGTGCCAGCAGTGAACAAGAGACCCAGTACTTC.